This TCR beta chain was sequenced for a study of OX40 agonist ivuxolimab in advanced cancers. Study details: Clinicians treated patients with ivuxolimab, an agonistic anti-OX40 (CD134) antibody.

This clone occurred once. Its antigen is undetermined. The repertoire was sequenced with immunoSEQ multiplex PCR; TCRdb's copy has only in-frame clones and lacks some. The sample contains around 84,000 clones, 84% of which appear only once. Whole-study findings and limits: Dosing at 0.1 to 3.0 mg/kg was accompanied by clonal expansion of CD4+ and CD8+ blood T cells by week 6. Compared with CD4+, CD8+ T cells on average had more expanded clones. The investigators did not determine what antigen specificity the expanded peripheral T cells had.

The starting material was CD4+ or CD8+ T cells sorted from blood, obtained in a trial of the OX40 agonist ivuxolimab. The sequence came from an adult with an advanced solid tumor such as melanoma, head and neck, liver or kidney cancer.

DNA of the CDR3: TGTGCCAGCAGCGTAGGGGGCTCTCTCGCCGGGGAGCTGTTTTTT. It translates to CASSVGGSLAGELFF. The chain combines TRBV9 with TRBJ2-2; D is perhaps TRBD1 (5 bases). CDR3 length: 15 amino acids. The V end was cut by 0 bases, the J end by 6 bases, with 12 bases between. The germline V gene has CDR1 SGDLS and CDR2 YYNGEE.